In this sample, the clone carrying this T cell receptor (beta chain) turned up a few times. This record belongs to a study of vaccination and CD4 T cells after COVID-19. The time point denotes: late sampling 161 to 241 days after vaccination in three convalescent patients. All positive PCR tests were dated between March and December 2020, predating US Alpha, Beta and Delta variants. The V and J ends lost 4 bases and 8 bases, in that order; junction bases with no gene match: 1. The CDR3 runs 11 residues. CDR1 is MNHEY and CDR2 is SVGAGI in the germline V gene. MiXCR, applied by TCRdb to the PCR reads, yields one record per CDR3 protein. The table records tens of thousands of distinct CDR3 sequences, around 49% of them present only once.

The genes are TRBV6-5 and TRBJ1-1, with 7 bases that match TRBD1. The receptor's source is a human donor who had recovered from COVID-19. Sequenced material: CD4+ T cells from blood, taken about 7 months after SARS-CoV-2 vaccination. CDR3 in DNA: TGTGCCAGCAGTTCACAGGGGGAAGCTTTCTTT. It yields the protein CASSSQGEAFF.